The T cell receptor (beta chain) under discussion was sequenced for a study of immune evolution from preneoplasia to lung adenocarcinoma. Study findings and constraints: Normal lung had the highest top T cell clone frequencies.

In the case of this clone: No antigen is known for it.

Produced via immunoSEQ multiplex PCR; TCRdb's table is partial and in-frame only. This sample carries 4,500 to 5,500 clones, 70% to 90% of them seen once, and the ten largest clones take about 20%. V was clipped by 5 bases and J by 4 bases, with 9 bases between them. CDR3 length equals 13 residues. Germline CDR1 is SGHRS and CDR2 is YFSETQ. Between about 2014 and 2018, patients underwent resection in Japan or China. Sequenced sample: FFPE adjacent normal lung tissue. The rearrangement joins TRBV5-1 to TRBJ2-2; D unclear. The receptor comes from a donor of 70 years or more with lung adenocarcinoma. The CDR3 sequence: CASRITTTGELFF. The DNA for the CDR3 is TGCGCCAGCAGGATCACGACCACCGGGGAGCTGTTTTTT. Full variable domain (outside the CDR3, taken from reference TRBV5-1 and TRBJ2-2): KAGVTQTPRYLIKTRGQQVTLSCSPISGHRSVSWYQQTPGQGLQFLFEYFSETQRNKGNFPGRFSGRQFSNSRSEMNVSTLELGDSALYLCASRITTTGELFFGEGSRLTVL.